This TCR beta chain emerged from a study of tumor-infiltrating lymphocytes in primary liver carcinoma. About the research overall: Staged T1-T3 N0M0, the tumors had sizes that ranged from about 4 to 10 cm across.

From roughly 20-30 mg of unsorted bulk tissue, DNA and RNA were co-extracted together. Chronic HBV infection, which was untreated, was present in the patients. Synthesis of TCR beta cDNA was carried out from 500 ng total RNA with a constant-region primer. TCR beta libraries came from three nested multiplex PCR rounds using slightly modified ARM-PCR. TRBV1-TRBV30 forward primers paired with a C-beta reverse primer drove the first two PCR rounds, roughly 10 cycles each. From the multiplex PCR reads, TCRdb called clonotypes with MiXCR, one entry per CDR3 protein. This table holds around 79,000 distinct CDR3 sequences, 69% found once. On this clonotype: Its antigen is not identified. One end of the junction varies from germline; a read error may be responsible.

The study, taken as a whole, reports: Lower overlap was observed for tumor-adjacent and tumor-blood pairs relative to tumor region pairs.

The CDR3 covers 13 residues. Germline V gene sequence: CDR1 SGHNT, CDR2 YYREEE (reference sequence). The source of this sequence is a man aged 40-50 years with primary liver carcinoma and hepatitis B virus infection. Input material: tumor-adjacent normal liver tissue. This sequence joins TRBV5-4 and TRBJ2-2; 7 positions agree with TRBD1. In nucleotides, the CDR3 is TGTACCAGCAGGGGGATGGTGACCGGGGAGCTGTTTTTT. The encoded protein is CTSRGMVTGELFF.